The 32 T cell receptor beta chains below come from one sample, sequenced in a study of blood T cell repertoires in COVID-19. Generated by immunoSEQ multiplex PCR, the TCRdb table keeps only in-frame clones and is missing some. Counted here are 100,000 to 120,000 clones, around four fifths occurring once; the ten biggest clones make up 15% to 20%. Sequenced: peripheral blood. These receptors came from a woman in her fifties or sixties with acute or convalescent COVID-19.

This rearrangement joins TRBV27 to TRBJ1-1, with 8 bases that match TRBD1. Germline V lookup: CDR1 MNHEY, CDR2 SMNVEV (reference sequence). The CDR3 loop spans 18 amino acids. Losses at the gene ends were 2 bases for V and 3 bases for J; bases not matched to a gene: 14. This CDR3 reads CASSLRLRTGTPHTEAFF. Here the CDR3 DNA reads TGTGCCAGCAGTTTAAGGCTCCGGACAGGGACCCCTCACACTGAAGCTTTCTTT.

V gene TRBV19 combines with J gene TRBJ2-3; D is possibly TRBD1 (6 bases). From germline, CDR1 is LNHDA and CDR2 SQIVND (reference sequence). V lost 4 bases and J 10 bases, leaving 27 bases between the germline ends. This CDR3 spans 17 amino acids. CDR3 in amino acids: CASSTVGQSLVYEPQYF. The CDR3 bases are TGTGCCAGTAGTACTGTAGGACAGAGCCTAGTATACGAACCGCAGTATTTT.

The CDR3 region is CASAQGDFDQPQHF. CDR3 bases: TGTGCCAGCGCACAGGGGGACTTTGATCAGCCCCAGCATTTT. V is TRBV9 and J is TRBJ1-5; 8 nucleotides line up with TRBD1. The CDR3 extends over 14 amino acids. In germline, CDR1 is SGDLS, CDR2 YYNGEE. Trimming at V came to 7 bases and at J to 5 bases, leaving 8 bases not matched to a gene.

The V call is TRBV5-4, the J call TRBJ1-2; D is unresolved. V was trimmed by 1 base and J by 4 bases, leaving 17 bases between them. Germline V gene data show CDR1 as SGHNT and CDR2 as YYREEE (reference sequence). The CDR3 consists of 16 residues. The chain's CDR3 is CASSLFPKSIIYGYTF. CDR3 nucleotide sequence: TGTGCCAGCAGCTTGTTCCCGAAGAGCATCATCTATGGCTACACCTTC.

This rearrangement joins TRBV7-2 to TRBJ2-7; D may be TRBD1 (5 bases). Trimming removed 3 bases at V and 4 bases at J, with 7 bases between. Germline V gives CDR1 SGHTA, CDR2 FQGNSA. The CDR3 runs to 12 residues. In nucleotides, the CDR3 is TGTGCCAGCAGCTTCCAGGGATACGAGCAGTACTTC. Its protein product is CASSFQGYEQYF.

V usage is TRBV19 and J usage is TRBJ1-1, with D perhaps TRBD1 (5 bases). The CDR3 extends over 12 amino acids. Per germline, CDR1 LNHDA and CDR2 SQIVND (reference sequence). The V end was cut by 5 bases, the J end by 10 bases, with 14 bases between. This chain's CDR3 is CASSPVGQSAFF. The DNA for the CDR3 is TGTGCCAGTAGTCCCGTGGGGCAATCAGCTTTCTTT.

V gene TRBV7-9 combines with J gene TRBJ2-5; D possibly corresponds to TRBD2 (7 bases). V lost 6 bases, J lost 5 bases, and 19 bases lay in between. The CDR3 covers 15 residues. Germline CDR1 SEHNR, CDR2 FQNEAQ (reference sequence). CDR3: CASSSARGAEETQYF. The CDR3 DNA reads as TGTGCCAGCAGTTCCGCCCGGGGGGCTGAGGAGACCCAGTACTTC.

This chain uses TRBV9 with TRBJ1-4, with a possible D match to TRBD1 (5 bases). CDR3 size: 16 residues. Trimming shortened V by 4 bases and J by 0 bases, and 13 bases separated the two germline ends. Looked up from germline, CDR1 is SGDLS and CDR2 is YYNGEE. The CDR3 sequence: CASSPSGAATNEKLFF. The DNA of the CDR3 is TGTGCCAGCAGCCCGAGCGGGGCCGCAACTAATGAAAAACTGTTTTTT.

This chain uses TRBV11-2 with TRBJ1-6; 7 bases fit TRBD1. Per the germline V gene, CDR1 is SGHAT and CDR2 is FQNNGV. This CDR3 has 16 amino acids. V was clipped by 0 bases and J by 10 bases; unmatched bases: 9. CDR3 region: CASSLDSTGIWSPLHF. The CDR3 nucleotides read TGTGCCAGCAGCTTAGATTCGACAGGGATTTGGTCACCCCTCCACTTT.

The rearrangement uses TRBV5-1 and TRBJ2-3, with TRBD1 matching over 12 bases. CDR1 SGHRS and CDR2 YFSETQ come from the germline V gene. V shed 2 bases, J shed 0 bases, and the junction held 4 bases outside the gene matches. The CDR3 length is 17 residues. CDR3 protein: CASSFGTGGRSTDTQYF. The CDR3 bases are TGCGCCAGCAGCTTCGGGACAGGGGGCAGGAGCACAGATACGCAGTATTTT.

This sequence joins TRBV30 and TRBJ2-1, with 9 bases fitting TRBD1. This CDR3 spans 15 amino acids. In germline, CDR1 is GTSNPN, CDR2 SVGIG (reference sequence). With 3 bases clipped from V and 8 bases from J, the junction kept 11 bases outside the gene matches. This CDR3 reads CAWSPGRQGGDEQFF. In nucleotides, the CDR3 is TGTGCCTGGAGCCCAGGGAGACAGGGGGGGGATGAGCAGTTCTTC.

The rearrangement uses TRBV19 and TRBJ1-6; 8 bases are a match to TRBD1. The CDR3 covers 15 residues. Germline CDR1 is LNHDA and CDR2 is SQIVND (reference sequence). Trimming at V came to 5 bases and at J to 8 bases, leaving 8 bases not matched to a gene. The CDR3 sequence: CASSLPRTGHSPLHF. The CDR3 DNA sequence: TGTGCCAGTAGTTTACCGAGGACAGGGCATTCACCCCTCCACTTT.

The rearrangement uses TRBV27 and TRBJ2-5; 9 bases line up with TRBD2. V lost 5 bases to trimming and J lost 7 bases; unmatched junction nucleotides: 14. Per the germline V gene, CDR1 is MNHEY and CDR2 is SMNVEV (reference sequence). CDR3 length: 16 amino acids. In DNA, the CDR3 is TGTGCCAGCAGTACCGTAGCGGGGGTGGGCGTGCGGACCCAGTACTTC. Translation: CASSTVAGVGVRTQYF.

The rearrangement uses TRBV19 and TRBJ1-2; 8 nucleotides align to TRBD1. The CDR3 loop spans 13 amino acids. J lost 7 bases, V lost 5 bases, and 6 bases had no gene match. In germline, CDR1 is LNHDA, CDR2 SQIVND (reference sequence). The chain's CDR3 is CASSHYQGAGYTF. CDR3 bases: TGTGCCAGTAGTCACTACCAGGGGGCTGGCTACACCTTC.

This clone came up a few times. The chain is built from TRBV5-1 and TRBJ2-7; 11 bases are shared with TRBD1. J lost 5 bases, V lost 6 bases, and 7 bases had no gene match. CDR1 is SGHRS, CDR2 YFSETQ, per germline. CDR3 length equals 14 residues. CDR3 protein: CASNRDRGKNEQYF. Here the CDR3 DNA reads TGCGCCAGCAACCGGGACAGGGGGAAAAACGAGCAGTACTTC.

This chain joins TRBV11-3 and TRBJ1-6, with D unclear. The CDR3 is 15 residues long. Per germline, CDR1 SGHNT and CDR2 YENEEA. V dropped 1 base and J dropped 4 bases, with 8 bases sitting between them. CDR3 nucleotides: TGTGCCAGCAGCTTAGTTACCACTTATAATTCACCCCTCCACTTT. Its translation: CASSLVTTYNSPLHF.

This clone was seen just once. The V call is TRBV19, the J call TRBJ1-1, with D possibly matching TRBD1 (5 bases). The ends were cut back, 2 bases at V and 4 bases at J, with 5 bases in the middle. CDR1 is LNHDA and CDR2 is SQIVND in the germline V gene (reference sequence). The CDR3 covers 12 residues. CDR3 in amino acids: CASSIQGTEAFF. CDR3 sequence (DNA): TGTGCCAGTAGTATACAGGGCACTGAAGCTTTCTTT.

The V call is TRBV10-3, the J call TRBJ2-3, with D possibly matching TRBD2 (6 bases). Germline-derived CDR1 and CDR2 are ENHRY and SYGVKD. The CDR3 extends over 15 amino acids. Trimming removed 10 bases at V and 5 bases at J, with 22 bases between. CDR3 bases: TGTGCCACAACCGAGTTGCGGGGTTCCGAAGATACGCAGTATTTT. Its protein is CATTELRGSEDTQYF.

V and J are TRBV29-1 and TRBJ1-2; TRBD1 is a possible D gene (5 bases). The CDR3 length is 11 residues. V was clipped by 4 bases and J by 7 bases, with 10 bases between them. Germline V gene lookup returns CDR1 SQVTM and CDR2 ANQGSEA. CDR3 coding DNA: TGCAGCGTTGTCAGGGTTGGTGGCTACACCTTC. Protein: CSVVRVGGYTF.

The V and J genes are TRBV15 and TRBJ2-2, with TRBD1 as a possible D gene (5 bases). Trimming stripped 1 base from V and 7 bases from J, with 13 bases between. Germline V CDR1 and CDR2: LNHNV, YYDKDF (reference sequence). The CDR3 spans 15 residues. CDR3 nucleotides: TGTGCCACCAGCAGAGTGGCAGGGCTGAGCGGGGAGCTGTTTTTT. Protein product: CATSRVAGLSGELFF. The whole variable domain, filled in from reference TRBV15 and TRBJ2-2, reads DAMVIQNPRYQVTQFGKPVTLSCSQTLNHNVMYWYQQKSSQAPKLLFHYYDKDFNNEADTPDNFQSRRPNTSFCFLDIRSPGLGDTAMYLCATSRVAGLSGELFFGEGSRLTVL.

This sequence joins TRBV7-9 and TRBJ2-1, with 9 bases aligning to TRBD1. With 5 bases clipped from V and 7 bases from J, the junction kept 9 bases outside the gene matches. The CDR3 runs to 15 residues. Germline CDR1 SEHNR, CDR2 FQNEAQ (reference sequence). The CDR3 bases are TGTGCCAGCAGCCCCGACAGGGGGAAATTGAATGAGCAGTTCTTC. This gives the protein CASSPDRGKLNEQFF. Filled out from reference TRBV7-9 and TRBJ2-1, the complete variable domain reads DTGVSQNPRHKITKRGQNVTFRCDPISEHNRLYWYRQTLGQGPEFLTYFQNEAQLEKSRLLSDRFSAERPKGSFSTLEIQRTEQGDSAMYLCASSPDRGKLNEQFFGPGTRLTVL.

V gene TRBV19 combines with J gene TRBJ1-1; D ambiguous. The CDR3 totals 14 residues. Trimming left V 5 bases short and J 5 bases short, with 15 bases between. Germline V gene data show CDR1 as LNHDA and CDR2 as SQIVND (reference sequence). The CDR3 nucleotides read TGTGCCAGTAGTTCGATCTCCAGGTTGACTGAAGCTTTCTTT. Residues: CASSSISRLTEAFF.

The chain combines TRBV24-1 with TRBJ2-5; 8 nucleotides agree with TRBD1. CDR3 length: 14 amino acids. CDR1 is KGHDR and CDR2 is SFDVKD in the germline V gene. V shed 3 bases and J 5 bases; nucleotides not matched to a gene: 4. The chain's CDR3 is CATSDGQGWETQYF. In DNA form, the CDR3 reads TGTGCCACCAGTGATGGACAGGGTTGGGAGACCCAGTACTTC.

The gene calls are TRBV11-3 and TRBJ1-1, with 12 bases identical to TRBD1. The CDR3 consists of 16 residues. The trim removed 1 base at V and 6 bases at J, leaving 6 bases unmatched. Per the germline V gene, CDR1 is SGHNT and CDR2 is YENEEA. CDR3 amino acids: CASSLGLGTGGPEAFF. Written as DNA, the CDR3 is TGTGCCAGCAGCTTAGGGTTAGGGACAGGGGGCCCTGAAGCTTTCTTT.

V and J are TRBV6-1 and TRBJ1-3; TRBD1 aligns across 7 bases. The length of the CDR3 is 15 residues. J was trimmed by 4 bases and V by 2 bases; bases with no gene match: 5. Germline V CDR1 and CDR2: MNHNS, SASEGT. CDR3 DNA sequence: TGTGCCAGCAGTGAAATGGTACAGGGGGGAAACACCATATATTTT. Translating it yields CASSEMVQGGNTIYF.

This clone was detected once. The chain combines TRBV5-1 with TRBJ2-7; 8 nucleotides line up with TRBD2. Germline-derived CDR1 and CDR2 are SGHRS and YFSETQ. The length of the CDR3 is 15 residues. The V segment lost 0 bases and the J segment 4 bases; nucleotides outside the gene matches: 6. The CDR3 is CASSLDTSGLYEQYF. In nucleotides, the CDR3 is TGCGCCAGCAGCTTGGATACTAGCGGACTATACGAGCAGTACTTC.

The chain joins TRBV24-1 to TRBJ1-6, with D perhaps matching TRBD1 (6 bases). The ends were cut back, 5 bases at V and 8 bases at J, with 18 bases in the middle. CDR3 size: 16 residues. The germline V gene encodes CDR1 KGHDR and CDR2 SFDVKD. The DNA for the CDR3 is TGTGCCACCAGTGCGGGTCCAGAGGGGGACGATTCACCCCTCCACTTT. Protein: CATSAGPEGDDSPLHF.

The chain carries TRBV3-1 (or the pseudogene TRBV3-2) and TRBJ2-1, with 9 bases identical to TRBD2. The CDR3 runs to 15 residues. The germline CDR1 and CDR2 sequences are LGHDT and YNNKEL (reference sequence). Germline trimming cut 1 base from V and 3 bases from J; bases unmatched to any gene: 1. The chain's CDR3 is CASSQGGGVYNEQFF. CDR3 nucleotides: TGTGCCAGCAGCCAAGGCGGGGGGGTCTACAATGAGCAGTTCTTC.

Only one count was recorded for this clone. The rearrangement joins TRBV28 to TRBJ2-5, with D tentatively TRBD1 (6 bases). V lost 2 bases, J lost 1 base, and 14 bases lay in between. This CDR3 is built from 16 residues. Germline-derived CDR1 and CDR2 are MDHEN and SYDVKM. The CDR3 sequence is CASSLGRTAGQETQYF. CDR3 nucleotide sequence: TGTGCCAGCAGTTTAGGGCGGACAGCTGGCCAAGAGACCCAGTACTTC.

This clone appeared a few times. This chain links TRBV6-2 or TRBV6-3 with TRBJ2-2; 12 bases are a match to TRBD2. Per the germline V gene, CDR1 is MNHEY and CDR2 is SVGEGT. The CDR3 has 18 amino acids. Unmatched junction bases numbered 10, after V lost 2 bases and J lost 6 bases. The CDR3 sequence is CASSYGRLAGGPAGELFF. The CDR3 DNA sequence: TGTGCCAGCAGTTACGGAAGGCTAGCGGGGGGGCCGGCCGGGGAGCTGTTTTTT.

The chain has TRBV5-1 and TRBJ1-2; 8 nucleotides match TRBD1. This CDR3 has 15 residues. Trimming removed 4 bases from V and 2 bases from J; junction bases left unmatched: 7. Germline-derived CDR1 and CDR2 are SGHRS and YFSETQ. The CDR3 loop reads CASSAGTGPNYGYTF. CDR3 nucleotide sequence: TGCGCCAGCAGCGCGGGGACAGGACCAAACTATGGCTACACCTTC.

The rearrangement links TRBV5-4 to TRBJ2-5, with 7 bases matching TRBD2. CDR1 and CDR2 from the germline V gene are SGHNT and YYREEE (reference sequence). The V segment lost 4 bases and the J segment 5 bases; nucleotides outside the gene matches: 5. The CDR3 length is 13 residues. CDR3 in DNA: TGTGCCAGCAGCACGACTAGCTGGGAGACCCAGTACTTC. Protein sequence: CASSTTSWETQYF. Supplemented by reference TRBV5-4 and TRBJ2-5, the full variable domain reads ETGVTQSPTHLIKTRGQQVTLRCSSQSGHNTVSWYQQALGQGPQFIFQYYREEENGRGNFPPRFSGLQFPNYSSELNVNALELDDSALYLCASSTTSWETQYFGPGTRLLVL.